This TCR beta chain was obtained from a study of blood T cell repertoires in COVID-19. Study-wide background: Collection of acute and convalescent COVID-19 samples took place in the United States, Italy and Spain.

The CDR3 runs to 15 residues. Losses at the gene ends were 2 bases for V and 7 bases for J; bases not matched to a gene: 7. Germline-derived CDR1 and CDR2 are SGHNT and YYREEE (reference sequence). The data were produced by immunoSEQ multiplex PCR, yet TCRdb's version contains in-frame clones alone and is incomplete. The sample has fewer than 250,000 clones, roughly 90% seen once. The sequencing sample was made of peripheral blood. This clonotype was obtained from a man between 60 and 75 years old who had recovered from COVID-19. This sequence joins TRBV5-4 and TRBJ2-1, with TRBD2 matching over 9 bases. CDR3 nucleotides: TGTGCCAGCAGCTTAGGCGGGGGGGCGAGAAATGAGCAGTTCTTC. Amino acids: CASSLGGGARNEQFF.